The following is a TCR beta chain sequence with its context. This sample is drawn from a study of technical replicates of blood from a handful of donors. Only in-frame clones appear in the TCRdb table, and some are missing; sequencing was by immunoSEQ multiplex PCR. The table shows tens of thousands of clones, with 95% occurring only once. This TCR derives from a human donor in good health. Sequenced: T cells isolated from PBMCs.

The CDR3 DNA reads TGTGCCAGCAGCCCCCGACAGCCGAACACTGAAGCTTTCTTT. Encoded protein: CASSPRQPNTEAFF. The chain recombines TRBV11-2 with TRBJ1-1, with D tentatively TRBD1 (5 bases). Trimming left V 5 bases short and J 1 base short, with 11 bases between. Germline assignment: CDR1 SGHAT and CDR2 FQNNGV. This CDR3 has 14 residues.